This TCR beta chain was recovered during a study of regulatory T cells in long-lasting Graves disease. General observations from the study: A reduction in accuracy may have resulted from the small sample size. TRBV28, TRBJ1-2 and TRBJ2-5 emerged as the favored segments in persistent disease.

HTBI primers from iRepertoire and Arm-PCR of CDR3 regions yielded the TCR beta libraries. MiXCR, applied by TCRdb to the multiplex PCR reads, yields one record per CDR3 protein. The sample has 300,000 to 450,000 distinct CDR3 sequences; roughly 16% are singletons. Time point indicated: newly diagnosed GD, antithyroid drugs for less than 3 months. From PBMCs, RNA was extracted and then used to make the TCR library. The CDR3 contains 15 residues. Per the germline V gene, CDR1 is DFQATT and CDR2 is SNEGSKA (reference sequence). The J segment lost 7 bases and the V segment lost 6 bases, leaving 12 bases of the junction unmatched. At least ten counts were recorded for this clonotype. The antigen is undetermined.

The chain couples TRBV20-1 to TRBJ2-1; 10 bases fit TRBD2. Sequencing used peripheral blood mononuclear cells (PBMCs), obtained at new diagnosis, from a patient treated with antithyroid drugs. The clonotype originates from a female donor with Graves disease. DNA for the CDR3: TGCAGTGCAAGGGGGCTAGCGGGAGTTTATAATGAGCAGTTCTTC. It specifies CSARGLAGVYNEQFF.